The 6 T cell receptor beta chains given below trace back to one sample, sequenced in a study of T cells in Graves' hyperthyroidism and ophthalmopathy. Amplification yielded TCR beta CDR3 regions, with RNA transcripts as the source. Carried out on the TCR CDR3, a first-round RT-PCR used the HTBI primer set. TCRdb fed the multiplex PCR reads into MiXCR, producing one record per CDR3 protein. Here the sample spans 350,000 or so distinct CDR3 sequences, around 18% being singletons. What was sequenced was blood. The receptors here all came from a woman aged 40-49 years with Graves' ophthalmopathy.

This clonotype has ten or more counts. The junction departs from germline at one end; a sequencing error may be responsible. The CDR3 bases are TGTGCCAGCAGCGCCGGGGGCCGTCAAGAGGCCCAGTACTTC. This translates into CASSAGGRQEAQYF. The genes are TRBV27 and TRBJ2-5, with D possibly called TRBD1 or TRBD2 (6 bases each). The germline CDR1 and CDR2 sequences are MNHEY and SMNVEV (reference sequence). CDR3 size: 14 residues.

V and J are TRBV28 and TRBJ2-7; 15 bases align to TRBD2. CDR1 is MDHEN, CDR2 SYDVKM, per germline. V trimming: 5 bases; J trimming: 6 bases; junction bases outside the gene matches: 5. The CDR3 totals 15 residues. CDR3: CASSRSGLAGGEQYF. The CDR3 DNA follows: TGTGCCAGCAGTCGATCGGGACTAGCGGGAGGCGAGCAGTACTTC.

The rearrangement joins TRBV7-3 to TRBJ1-2; D is uncertain. Germline CDR1 reads SGHTA; CDR2 reads FQGTGA. Between the trimmed V and J ends, which lost 2 bases and 8 bases, there was a span of 18 bases. The CDR3 spans 15 residues. CDR3 in DNA: TGTGCCAGCAGCTTAGAACGCAAACTTGCCTGGGGCTACACCTTC. This gives the protein CASSLERKLAWGYTF.

This clonotype occurred many times. One end of the junction is discordant with germline, which a read error may explain. This CDR3 is CASSLYRVNAEAFF. Written as DNA, the CDR3 is TGTGCCAGCAGCTTGTACAGGGTGAACGCTGAAGCTTTCTTT. The V and J genes are TRBV13 and TRBJ1-1; weak D call: TRBD1 (6 bases). Per germline, CDR1 PRHDT and CDR2 FYEKMQ (reference sequence). The CDR3 spans 14 residues.

The chain is built from TRBV5-1 and TRBJ1-1; TRBD1 might be the D (5 bases). The CDR3 contains 15 residues. V was shortened by 6 bases and J by 1 base, with 16 bases between the two germline ends. Per the germline V gene, CDR1 is SGHRS and CDR2 is YFSETQ. The CDR3 sequence: CASTIRGQGNTEAFF. CDR3 in DNA: TGCGCCAGCACCATCCGTGGGCAGGGGAACACTGAAGCTTTCTTT.

The count of this clonotype is one. This sequence joins TRBV6-1 and TRBJ2-7; D call uncertain. The CDR3 spans 12 residues. CDR1 and CDR2 from the germline V gene are MNHNS and SASEGT. V was pared by 6 bases and J by 2 bases, with 8 bases between. CDR3 region: CASRRHTYEQYF. CDR3 DNA: TGTGCCAGCAGAAGACACACCTACGAGCAGTACTTC.